One sample yielded the 14 T cell receptor beta chains listed below, sequenced in a study of T-cell reconstitution after alpha-beta-depleted transplantation in children. The library targeted TCRbeta and was prepared with unique molecular identifiers. MiXCR was run by TCRdb on the PCR reads, yielding one entry per CDR3 protein. The table lists approximately 99,000 distinct CDR3 sequences, almost 6.5% of them singletons. The source was PBMCs, mostly from graft donor cells, collected 360 days after TCRalphabeta/CD19-depleted stem cell transplant. The receptors derive from a male patient aged 2 to 9 who had a stem cell transplant for acute lymphoblastic leukemia, so the T cells may come from the graft donor.

The chain combines TRBV6-1 with TRBJ1-2, with 7 bases identical to TRBD1. V was clipped by 5 bases and J by 7 bases; unmatched bases: 10. Germline V lookup: CDR1 MNHNS, CDR2 SASEGT. This CDR3 is built from 14 residues. The CDR3 DNA reads as TGTGCCAGCAGTCGGACAGGTCTGTCTCCTGGCTACACCTTC. Its protein product is CASSRTGLSPGYTF.

This clonotype was picked up many times. The chain carries TRBV7-2 and TRBJ2-5; 11 bases are shared with TRBD2. The CDR3 is made up of 15 amino acids. CDR1 SGHTA and CDR2 FQGNSA come from the germline V gene. Trimming removed 5 bases from V and 2 bases from J; junction bases left unmatched: 4. In DNA form, the CDR3 reads TGTGCCAGCAGCGAGGGACTAGCGGTACAAGAGACCCAGTACTTC. Protein sequence: CASSEGLAVQETQYF.

This clonotype was seen repeatedly, ten times or more. The chain has TRBV29-1 and TRBJ1-2, with 8 bases matching TRBD1. This CDR3 is built from 15 residues. The germline V gene encodes CDR1 SQVTM and CDR2 ANQGSEA. The junction had 11 bases not matched to a gene; V was cut back by 2 bases and J by 6 bases. CDR3 DNA: TGCAGCGTTGAATTCAATGTCAGGGGGCCGGATGGCTACACCTTC. It codes for CSVEFNVRGPDGYTF.

This clonotype was counted many times. The chain is built from TRBV20-1 and TRBJ1-2; D call uncertain. Germline V gene data show CDR1 as DFQATT and CDR2 as SNEGSKA (reference sequence). V lost 2 bases and J lost 7, with 8 bases in between. The CDR3 sequence is 11 residues long. The CDR3 DNA is TGCAGTGCTAGAACGAGTAGTGGCTACACCTTC. Translated: CSARTSSGYTF.

The sample holds a few counts of this clonotype. J is TRBJ2-6 and V is TRBV5-8; D unresolved. Germline V lookup: CDR1 SGHTS, CDR2 YDEGEE. V lost 0 bases and J lost 2, with 0 bases in between. The CDR3 spans 13 residues. The CDR3 spells CASSLAGANVLTF. The CDR3 DNA reads as TGTGCCAGCAGCTTGGCTGGGGCCAACGTCCTGACTTTC.

The sample holds a few counts of this clonotype. The rearrangement uses TRBV13 and TRBJ2-2; D perhaps matches TRBD1 (6 bases). The CDR3 length is 12 residues. Per germline, CDR1 PRHDT and CDR2 FYEKMQ (reference sequence). V was cut by 8 bases and J by 5 bases, with 9 bases left in between. The CDR3 region is CASRRGTGELFF. The CDR3 DNA follows: TGTGCCAGCCGCAGGGGAACCGGGGAGCTGTTTTTT.

This clonotype appeared many times. One end of the junction does not line up with germline, which may come from a read error. V is TRBV7-7 and J is TRBJ2-2; D not certain. The CDR3 loop spans 14 amino acids. The germline gives CDR1 SSHAT, CDR2 FNYEAQ (reference sequence). The CDR3 loop is CASRPSPNTGELFF. In DNA, the CDR3 is TGTGCTAGCAGACCCTCACCGAACACCGGGGAGCTGTTTTTT.

This clonotype was seen ten or more times. The chain links TRBV4-2 to TRBJ2-3; tentative D call: TRBD2 (6 bases). The V end lost 2 bases, the J end lost 0 bases, and 9 bases lay between the germline ends. The CDR3 covers 15 residues. Germline-derived CDR1 and CDR2 are LGHNA and YNFKEQ. The CDR3 sequence is CASSQRLVSTDTQYF. CDR3 in DNA: TGTGCCAGCAGCCAACGACTAGTAAGCACAGATACGCAGTATTTT.

This clonotype was counted between two and nine times. The genes are TRBV5-5 and TRBJ2-7; D not resolved. Germline V CDR1 and CDR2: SGHKS, YYEKEE (reference sequence). The CDR3 is 13 residues long. V lost 0 bases to trimming and J lost 7 bases, with 11 bases between them. The CDR3: CASSLGLRMEQYF. CDR3 nucleotide sequence: TGTGCCAGCAGCTTGGGCCTCCGGATGGAGCAGTACTTC.

This clonotype showed up many times. The chain recombines TRBV5-6 with TRBJ2-7; D uncertain. CDR1 SGHDT and CDR2 YYEEEE come from the germline V gene. V lost 4 bases, J lost 3 bases, and 8 bases lay in between. CDR3 length equals 12 residues. The CDR3 nucleotides are TGTGCCAGCAGCCCCGGTAGCTACGAGCAGTACTTC. This translates into CASSPGSYEQYF.

This clonotype was seen ten or more times. The CDR3 here is CASSYSARVGDTQYF. The DNA of the CDR3 is TGTGCCAGCAGTTACTCGGCCAGGGTGGGAGATACGCAGTATTTT. This chain uses TRBV6-5 with TRBJ2-3; maybe TRBD1 (5 bases). There are 15 residues in the CDR3. Germline CDR1 and CDR2: MNHEY and SVGAGI. V lost 0 bases and J 5 bases, leaving 12 bases between the germline ends.

This clonotype appeared many times. The chain links TRBV29-1 to TRBJ2-7, with D unclear. Trimming took 0 bases from V and 1 from J, leaving 7 bases between them. CDR1 and CDR2 (germline): SQVTM, ANQGSEA. This CDR3 is built from 13 residues. The CDR3 here is CSVEDVQSYEQYF. In DNA form, the CDR3 reads TGCAGCGTTGAAGATGTCCAATCCTACGAGCAGTACTTC.

This clonotype was found many times. The rearrangement links TRBV9 to TRBJ2-3; 8 nucleotides line up with TRBD2. The CDR3 runs 16 residues. J lost 6 bases, V lost 3 bases, and 12 bases had no gene match. CDR1 is SGDLS, CDR2 YYNGEE, per germline. This chain's CDR3 is CASSAGGLVHSDTQYF. CDR3 coding DNA: TGTGCCAGCAGCGCCGGGGGACTAGTCCATTCGGATACGCAGTATTTT.

In DNA form, the CDR3 reads TGTGCCAGCAGCTTAGGGGGGCCTGGGGCCAACGTCCTGACTTTC. Amino acid sequence: CASSLGGPGANVLTF. This chain joins TRBV7-9 and TRBJ2-6; possibly TRBD1 for D (6 bases). The CDR3 runs 15 residues. Germline V CDR1 and CDR2: SEHNR, FQNEAQ (reference sequence). Trimming took 1 base from V and 2 from J, leaving 6 bases between them.